This passage covers 7 T cell receptor beta chains from one sample sequenced in a study of blood T cell repertoires in COVID-19. This table comes from immunoSEQ multiplex PCR, and its TCRdb copy is limited to in-frame clones, with some not included. The table shows about 43,000 clones, with roughly 87% occurring only once. The sequencing input was peripheral blood. The receptors derive from a woman in her fifties or sixties with acute or convalescent COVID-19.

The chain uses TRBV27 and TRBJ1-5, with unresolved D. This CDR3 is built from 13 residues. V shed 2 bases and J shed 6 bases, with 8 bases lying between them. Germline CDR1 and CDR2: MNHEY and SMNVEV (reference sequence). In nucleotides, the CDR3 is TGTGCCAGCAGTTTAGAAAGAGGTCAGCCCCAGCATTTT. Encoded protein: CASSLERGQPQHF.

The chain has TRBV12-3 or TRBV12-4 and TRBJ1-2; 9 nucleotides line up with TRBD1. This CDR3 spans 12 amino acids. With V trimmed by 5 bases and J by 8 bases, 3 bases remained unmatched. CDR3 residues: CASSGQGHGYTF. Written as DNA, the CDR3 is TGTGCCAGCAGTGGACAGGGGCACGGCTACACCTTC.

The rearrangement links TRBV18 to TRBJ2-3; 7 nucleotides align to TRBD2. The CDR3 contains 15 residues. Per germline, CDR1 KGHSH and CDR2 LQKENI. After removal of 5 bases from V and 6 bases from J, the junction contained 11 bases not matched to a gene. CDR3 sequence reads: CASSGGETSPDTQYF. For the CDR3, the DNA is TGTGCCAGCTCAGGGGGGGAGACCTCACCCGATACGCAGTATTTT.

V usage is TRBV6-5 and J usage is TRBJ1-2; unclear D gene. The germline V gene encodes CDR1 MNHEY and CDR2 SVGAGI. Trimming took off 6 bases at V and 0 bases at J, with 14 bases between the two ends. The CDR3 covers 15 residues. The CDR3 reads CASSQTRRSNYGYTF. As DNA, the CDR3 is TGTGCCAGCAGCCAGACGAGGCGATCTAACTATGGCTACACCTTC.

The genes are TRBV20-1 and TRBJ2-5; TRBD2 matches at 8 bases. The CDR3 loop spans 14 amino acids. CDR1 is DFQATT, CDR2 SNEGSKA, per germline (reference sequence). With V trimmed by 3 bases and J by 2 bases, 5 bases remained unmatched. CDR3 protein: CSASNGGEQETQYF. The CDR3 DNA is TGCAGTGCTAGTAACGGGGGGGAACAAGAGACCCAGTACTTC.

V usage is TRBV18 and J usage is TRBJ1-5; a possible D gene is TRBD1 (5 bases). This CDR3 is 17 amino acids long. Per germline, CDR1 KGHSH and CDR2 LQKENI. V was cut by 4 bases and J by 0 bases, with 16 bases left in between. The CDR3 spells CASSLRAGPNSNQPQHF. DNA of the CDR3: TGTGCCAGCTCACTCAGAGCGGGGCCCAATAGCAATCAGCCCCAGCATTTT. Complete variable domain (other parts from reference TRBV18 and TRBJ1-5): NAGVMQNPRHLVRRRGQEARLRCSPMKGHSHVYWYRQLPEEGLKFMVYLQKENIIDESGMPKERFSAEFPKEGPSILRIQQVVRGDSAAYFCASSLRAGPNSNQPQHFGDGTRLSIL.

The chain combines TRBV4-3 with TRBJ2-7; D might be TRBD1 (6 bases). The CDR3 spans 15 residues. Deletions cut 0 bases from V and 3 bases from J, with 12 bases between. Germline lookup yields CDR1 LGHNA and CDR2 YSLEER. CDR3 residues: CASSQDRGGVYEQYF. The CDR3 DNA follows: TGCGCCAGCAGCCAAGACAGGGGTGGGGTCTACGAGCAGTACTTC.